The 15 T cell receptor beta chains listed next were all sequenced from one sample in a study of T cells in localized non-small cell lung cancer. The table came from immunoSEQ multiplex PCR; TCRdb's copy has only in-frame clones and leaves some out. Among under 20,000 clones listed, 80% to 95% were seen once. The material was peripheral blood, obtained before any cancer treatment. Every receptor here comes from a male donor at least 60 years old with stage I squamous cell lung carcinoma.

The genes are TRBV5-8 and TRBJ2-2; D unresolved. Germline CDR1 and CDR2: SGHTS and YDEGEE. Trimming pared 6 bases from V and 0 bases from J, leaving 21 bases between. This CDR3 has 18 amino acids. Here the CDR3 reads CASIPRPATMANTGELFF. CDR3 bases: TGTGCCAGCATCCCGCGGCCAGCTACAATGGCGAACACCGGGGAGCTGTTTTTT. The variable domain in full, with the rest retrieved from reference TRBV5-8 and TRBJ2-2, is EAGVTQSPTHLIKTRGQQATLRCSPISGHTSVYWYQQALGLGLQFLLWYDEGEERNRGNFPPRFSGRQFPNYSSELNVNALELEDSALYLCASIPRPATMANTGELFFGEGSRLTVL.

The chain has TRBV27 and TRBJ2-7; TRBD1 matches 10 bases. In germline, CDR1 is MNHEY, CDR2 SMNVEV (reference sequence). V shed 5 bases, J shed 5 bases, and the junction held 9 bases outside the gene matches. The CDR3 spans 15 residues. The CDR3 is CASSRRTGGRDEQYF. The CDR3 DNA reads as TGTGCCAGCAGTAGACGGACAGGGGGAAGGGACGAGCAGTACTTC.

This sequence joins TRBV4-1 and TRBJ2-1; the match to TRBD2 covers 7 bases. Trimming took 2 bases from V and 2 from J; bases not matched to a gene: 6. The CDR3 sequence is 16 residues long. Germline V lookup: CDR1 MGHRA, CDR2 YSYEKL. The CDR3: CASSQTLAAAYNEQFF. CDR3 in DNA: TGCGCCAGCAGCCAAACCCTAGCGGCCGCCTACAATGAGCAGTTCTTC.

The chain combines TRBV16 with TRBJ2-7; D may be TRBD2 (6 bases). Germline loops: CDR1 KGHSY, CDR2 FQNENV. V was cut by 8 bases and J by 2 bases, with 16 bases left in between. CDR3 length: 14 residues. CDR3 in amino acids: CASARERVTYEQYF. In DNA, the CDR3 is TGTGCCAGCGCGAGGGAGCGGGTTACCTACGAGCAGTACTTC.

V is TRBV28 and J is TRBJ1-5; D not certain. Germline CDR1 reads MDHEN; CDR2 reads SYDVKM. V was shortened by 6 bases and J by 9 bases, with 12 bases between the two germline ends. This CDR3 spans 12 amino acids. Here the CDR3 DNA reads TGTGCCAGCAGATCCGCCGTCGGGCCCCAGCATTTT. It yields the protein CASRSAVGPQHF.

The V and J genes are TRBV10-2 and TRBJ2-1; 10 bases are a match to TRBD2. J gave up 2 bases and V 7 bases, and 5 bases lay outside the gene matches. Germline V lookup: CDR1 WSHSY, CDR2 SAAADI. The CDR3 covers 15 residues. The chain's CDR3 is CASTPLAGAYNEQFF. The CDR3 DNA reads TGCGCCAGCACTCCCCTAGCGGGAGCCTACAATGAGCAGTTCTTC.

The V and J genes are TRBV19 and TRBJ1-1, with 7 bases aligning to TRBD1. Unmatched junction bases numbered 5, after V lost 3 bases and J lost 4 bases. The length of the CDR3 is 14 residues. Germline V gene lookup returns CDR1 LNHDA and CDR2 SQIVND (reference sequence). The CDR3 sequence: CASSMGQGGTEAFF. CDR3 DNA sequence: TGTGCCAGTAGTATGGGCCAGGGGGGCACTGAAGCTTTCTTT.

J is TRBJ1-1 and V is TRBV28, with D perhaps matching TRBD1 (6 bases). CDR1 and CDR2 from the germline V gene are MDHEN and SYDVKM. The CDR3 is 14 amino acids. Deletions cut 2 bases from V and 4 bases from J, with 11 bases between. Written as DNA, the CDR3 is TGTGCCAGCAGTTTACAGGGGCCGAGCACTGAAGCTTTCTTT. Protein sequence: CASSLQGPSTEAFF.

The genes are TRBV5-6 and TRBJ2-2, with D perhaps TRBD1 (6 bases). Trimming removed 0 bases from V and 3 bases from J, with 6 bases in between. Germline CDR1 and CDR2: SGHDT and YYEEEE. The CDR3 sequence is 14 residues long. The CDR3 loop is CASSLDRDTGELFF. The CDR3 DNA is TGTGCCAGCAGCTTGGACAGGGACACCGGGGAGCTGTTTTTT.

The chain combines TRBV6-5 with TRBJ1-3; D is ambiguous. V was shortened by 4 bases and J by 0 bases, with 13 bases between the two germline ends. The germline V gene has CDR1 MNHEY and CDR2 SVGAGI. The CDR3 loop spans 16 amino acids. In DNA, the CDR3 is TGTGCCAGCAGTTTCCTGGACGGTTACTCTGGAAACACCATATATTTT. Translating gives CASSFLDGYSGNTIYF.

This rearrangement joins TRBV27 to TRBJ2-6; weak D call: TRBD2 (6 bases). CDR3 length: 16 residues. Per the germline V gene, CDR1 is MNHEY and CDR2 is SMNVEV (reference sequence). V shed 8 bases and J shed 0 bases, with 14 bases lying between them. CDR3 in amino acids: CASARDSYSGANVLTF. The CDR3 nucleotides read TGTGCCAGCGCCCGGGACTCCTACTCTGGGGCCAACGTCCTGACTTTC.

The chain employs TRBV12-5 and TRBJ2-3; 10 bases line up with TRBD1. Germline CDR1 reads LGHNT; CDR2 reads FRNRAP. The CDR3 length is 17 residues. V lost 2 bases, J lost 8 bases, and 13 bases stayed unmatched. The CDR3 spells CASGLSPGGTGDPTQYF. The DNA of the CDR3 is TGTGCTAGTGGTTTGTCCCCCGGCGGGACAGGGGACCCTACGCAGTATTTT.

The CDR3 DNA sequence: TGTGCCAGTAGGAGGAAGGGGAACTATGGCTACACCTTC. Amino acid sequence: CASRRKGNYGYTF. The rearrangement links TRBV19 to TRBJ1-2; weak D call: TRBD1 (5 bases). Germline CDR1 is LNHDA and CDR2 is SQIVND (reference sequence). The CDR3 contains 13 residues. V was trimmed by 6 bases and J by 2 bases, leaving 10 bases between them.

This clone was recorded once. The chain carries TRBV5-4 and TRBJ2-1, with TRBD2 matching 14 bases. J lost 8 bases, V lost 4 bases, and 2 bases had no gene match. Germline V lookup: CDR1 SGHNT, CDR2 YYREEE (reference sequence). CDR3 length equals 14 residues. CDR3 region: CASSLGLAGDEQFF. The CDR3 bases are TGTGCCAGCAGCCTGGGACTAGCGGGAGATGAGCAGTTCTTC.

V usage is TRBV28 and J usage is TRBJ2-2; maybe TRBD1 (7 bases). Trimming shortened V by 6 bases and J by 2 bases, and 28 bases separated the two germline ends. CDR1 MDHEN and CDR2 SYDVKM come from the germline V gene. The CDR3 is 20 residues long. CDR3 residues: CASRGGGVGVLGENTGELFF. For the CDR3, the DNA is TGTGCCAGCAGAGGAGGGGGCGTTGGGGTCTTGGGCGAAAACACCGGGGAGCTGTTTTTT. The full variable domain, rest sourced from reference TRBV28 and TRBJ2-2, is DVKVTQSSRYLVKRTGEKVFLECVQDMDHENMFWYRQDPGLGLRLIYFSYDVKMKEKGDIPEGYSVSREKKERFSLILESASTNQTSMYLCASRGGGVGVLGENTGELFFGEGSRLTVL.